This T cell receptor beta chain was recorded in a study of blood T cell repertoires in COVID-19. Study details: COVID-19 samples collected from the United States, Italy and Spain covered acute and convalescent phases.

In the source study's methods: Amplification of reference gene primers provided the estimated nucleated cell counts. Produced via immunoSEQ multiplex PCR; TCRdb's table is partial and in-frame only. That table furnishes V, J and clone size, whereas the DNA furnished D and trimming. Among roughly 350,000 clones, about 85% were seen once, and the ten largest hold approximately 3.6%. Germline trimming cut 4 bases from V and 5 bases from J; bases unmatched to any gene: 3. CDR1 is SGDLS and CDR2 is YYNGEE in the germline V gene. The CDR3 runs to 14 residues. Specimen: peripheral blood. The V gene is TRBV9, the J gene TRBJ2-1; TRBD1 matches 10 bases. This clonotype was sampled from a woman in her late teens or twenties with acute or convalescent COVID-19. CDR3 sequence: CASSSGTGDNEQFF. In DNA form, the CDR3 reads TGTGCCAGCAGCTCCGGGACAGGGGACAATGAGCAGTTCTTC.